The 17 T cell receptor beta chains given below trace back to one sample, sequenced in a study of early T cells in non-severe SARS-CoV-2 infection. TCRdb re-called the 5' RACE reads with MiXCR, one entry per CDR3 protein. Altogether roughly 92,000 distinct CDR3 sequences are present, approximately 12% being singletons, with the ten largest covering approximately 4%. The source material was whole blood, sampled at baseline. These receptors originate from an adult who was a healthcare worker with PCR-confirmed SARS-CoV-2 infection or an uninfected control (not recorded which).

Ten or more counts support this clonotype. The chain links TRBV2 to TRBJ1-1; D is unresolved. Germline V gene lookup returns CDR1 SNHLY and CDR2 FYNNEI. V lost 6 bases, J lost 3 bases, and 8 bases lay in between. The CDR3 contains 12 residues. For the CDR3, the DNA is TGTGCCAGCAGGAAGCGGGACACTGAAGCTTTCTTT. Translating it yields CASRKRDTEAFF.

The chain joins TRBV18 to TRBJ2-7, with 9 bases lining up with TRBD1. CDR3 length: 15 residues. In germline, CDR1 is KGHSH, CDR2 LQKENI. The junction had 8 bases not matched to a gene; V was cut back by 6 bases and J by 2 bases. CDR3 loop: CASSRGGTGTYEQYF. CDR3 in DNA: TGTGCCAGCTCCAGAGGGGGGACAGGGACCTACGAGCAGTACTTC.

The table lists this clonotype with a few counts. The gene calls are TRBV7-8 and TRBJ2-3, with TRBD2 matching 13 bases. CDR1 and CDR2 from the germline V gene are SGHVS and FQNEAQ. The CDR3 runs 18 residues. V lost 1 base, J lost 1 base, and 5 bases stayed unmatched. The CDR3 DNA follows: TGTGCCAGCAGCTTAGAACTAGCGGGGGGGCAGGGCACAGATACGCAGTATTTT. Protein sequence: CASSLELAGGQGTDTQYF.

The V call is TRBV6-1, the J call TRBJ2-5; 8 nucleotides align to TRBD2. The CDR3 has 15 amino acids. Germline CDR1 and CDR2: MNHNS and SASEGT. The junction had 3 bases not matched to a gene; V was cut back by 1 base and J by 2 bases. CDR3 DNA: TGTGCCAGCAGTGAAGGTTTAGCGGGGCAAGAGACCCAGTACTTC. Translating gives CASSEGLAGQETQYF.

This clonotype was detected a few times. The chain has TRBV3-1 and TRBJ1-2; D gene ambiguous. V was trimmed by 1 base and J by 3 bases, leaving 12 bases between them. Germline V gives CDR1 LGHDT, CDR2 YNNKEL (reference sequence). The CDR3 contains 15 residues. The CDR3 region has the DNA TGTGCCAGCAGCCAAGTGAAGCAGAAGGACTATGGCTACACCTTC. This codes for CASSQVKQKDYGYTF.

The rearrangement uses TRBV20-1 and TRBJ2-3; D not resolved. The V gene's germline CDR1 is DFQATT and CDR2 SNEGSKA (reference sequence). The CDR3 consists of 14 residues. Deletions cut 5 bases from V and 0 bases from J, with 12 bases between. CDR3 DNA sequence: TGCAGTGCTGCAATCACCCCTAGCACAGATACGCAGTATTTT. Translation gives CSAAITPSTDTQYF.

This clonotype was seen only a few times. The chain has TRBV19 and TRBJ2-1, with 9 bases fitting TRBD2. CDR3 length: 17 residues. The trim removed 7 bases at V and 2 bases at J, leaving 12 bases unmatched. The V gene's germline CDR1 is LNHDA and CDR2 SQIVND (reference sequence). CDR3 region: CASTRSGGTSPYNEQFF. The CDR3 DNA sequence: TGTGCCAGTACCCGATCAGGAGGGACTAGCCCCTACAATGAGCAGTTCTTC.

The chain couples TRBV5-1 to TRBJ2-5; 7 nucleotides match TRBD1. The length of the CDR3 is 16 residues. Germline CDR1 and CDR2: SGHRS and YFSETQ. Trimming cost V 5 bases and J 4 bases; bases outside gene matches: 14. CDR3 sequence: CASSSFPLTGVETQYF. The DNA of the CDR3 is TGCGCCAGCAGTTCGTTTCCCCTAACAGGGGTAGAGACCCAGTACTTC.

With regard to this clonotype: At one of its ends the junction is not consistent with the germline gene, which may arise from a read error. The CDR3 nucleotides read TGCCTACCCCCGGGGGGACCCAACACCGGGGAGCTGTTTTTT. This encodes CLPPGGPNTGELFF. The chain recombines TRBV11-3 with TRBJ2-2; TRBD2 aligns across 7 bases. Germline V lookup: CDR1 SGHNT, CDR2 YENEEA. This CDR3 spans 14 amino acids.

This chain uses TRBV11-2 with TRBJ2-7; 8 bases are a match to TRBD2. Germline values: CDR1 SGHAT, CDR2 FQNNGV. The length of the CDR3 is 17 residues. Trimming at V came to 5 bases and at J to 7 bases, leaving 19 bases not matched to a gene. CDR3 sequence (DNA): TGTGCCAGCAGCCCTAGCCCCCAGGGCGTATTAGCGGGGGAGCAGTACTTC. It yields the protein CASSPSPQGVLAGEQYF. Filled out from reference TRBV11-2 and TRBJ2-7, the complete variable domain reads EAGVAQSPRYKIIEKRQSVAFWCNPISGHATLYWYQQILGQGPKLLIQFQNNGVVDDSQLPKDRFSAERLKGVDSTLKIQPAKLEDSAVYLCASSPSPQGVLAGEQYFGPGTRLTVT.

V is TRBV5-1 and J is TRBJ2-2; TRBD2 agrees at 11 bases. Germline V lookup: CDR1 SGHRS, CDR2 YFSETQ. The CDR3 extends over 20 amino acids. Losses at the gene ends were 4 bases for V and 0 bases for J; bases not matched to a gene: 14. This chain's CDR3 is CASSRGLAGAGTSNTGELFF. The CDR3 bases are TGCGCCAGCAGCAGAGGACTAGCGGGCGCGGGGACATCGAACACCGGGGAGCTGTTTTTT.

The chain links TRBV25-1 to TRBJ1-6; 9 positions agree with TRBD1. J was trimmed by 7 bases and V by 4 bases; bases with no gene match: 14. The germline CDR1 and CDR2 sequences are MGHDK and SYGVNS. The CDR3 loop spans 18 amino acids. CDR3 region: CASSAPSGTGSTNSPLHF. The CDR3 DNA sequence: TGTGCCAGCAGTGCCCCCTCAGGGACAGGGTCGACAAATTCACCCCTCCACTTT.

This clonotype was detected many times. This chain uses TRBV12-3 or TRBV12-4 with TRBJ2-7, with D perhaps matching TRBD1 (5 bases). The CDR3 covers 14 residues. V dropped 1 base and J dropped 5 bases, with 12 bases sitting between them. CDR3 DNA sequence: TGTGCCAGCAGTTTAGGGGGCCAAGTCCACGAGCAGTACTTC. Amino acid sequence: CASSLGGQVHEQYF.

The chain employs TRBV15 and TRBJ2-2; TRBD1 or TRBD2 may be the D gene (5 bases each). Germline V lookup: CDR1 LNHNV, CDR2 YYDKDF (reference sequence). CDR3 size: 13 residues. V lost 5 bases, J lost 7 bases, and 11 bases lay in between. The DNA of the CDR3 is TGTGCCACCAGCCCCGAGGGGTACGGGGAGCTGTTTTTT. Protein product: CATSPEGYGELFF.

This clonotype occurred many times. The genes are TRBV3-1 and TRBJ1-4, with D uncertain. There are 18 residues in the CDR3. Per the germline V gene, CDR1 is LGHDT and CDR2 is YNNKEL (reference sequence). V shed 1 base and J shed 0 bases, with 15 bases lying between them. CDR3 in amino acids: CASSQGRITTATNEKLFF. The CDR3 DNA follows: TGTGCCAGCAGCCAAGGAAGGATAACAACGGCAACTAATGAAAAACTGTTTTTT.

The count of this clonotype is one. V and J are TRBV5-4 and TRBJ1-1, with TRBD1 as a possible D gene (6 bases). The CDR3 is 14 amino acids. Deletions cut 0 bases from V and 8 bases from J, with 14 bases between. Germline assignment: CDR1 SGHNT and CDR2 YYREEE (reference sequence). CDR3 coding DNA: TGTGCCAGCAGCTTGGCTTTAGACAGGTCAGAAGCTTTCTTT. Translated: CASSLALDRSEAFF. The full variable domain, with the rest looked up from reference TRBV5-4 and TRBJ1-1, is ETGVTQSPTHLIKTRGQQVTLRCSSQSGHNTVSWYQQALGQGPQFIFQYYREEENGRGNFPPRFSGLQFPNYSSELNVNALELDDSALYLCASSLALDRSEAFFGQGTRLTVV.

The chain carries TRBV6-1 and TRBJ2-5; 8 bases map to TRBD2. The J segment lost 4 bases and the V segment lost 5 bases, leaving 6 bases of the junction unmatched. The CDR3 is 14 residues long. Germline V gene data show CDR1 as MNHNS and CDR2 as SASEGT. This CDR3 is CASSSGGLGETQYF. CDR3 DNA sequence: TGTGCCAGCAGTAGCGGGGGTCTTGGAGAGACCCAGTACTTC.